The 2 T cell receptor beta chains below were found in one sample sequenced in a study of cytotoxic CD8 clonotypes in ibrutinib-treated CLL. TCRdb's copy holds only in-frame clones and misses some; the assay was immunoSEQ multiplex PCR. The top ten clones hold 15% to 20% of a sample with 15,000 to 20,000 clones, 80% to 85% of them seen once. The sequences come from PBMCs, collected before ibrutinib treatment. The receptors were sampled from a human donor with chronic lymphocytic leukemia.

V usage is TRBV27 and J usage is TRBJ2-3, with TRBD2 as a possible D gene (6 bases). The CDR3 runs to 15 residues. Germline CDR1 and CDR2: MNHEY and SMNVEV (reference sequence). V lost 0 bases and J 12 bases, leaving 19 bases between the germline ends. The CDR3 DNA sequence: TGTGCCAGCAGTTTATCGGGAGCGGGCCGAGGTCATCAGTATTTT. This gives the protein CASSLSGAGRGHQYF.

The chain recombines TRBV14 with TRBJ2-2; D remains unclear. Trimming pared 0 bases from V and 0 bases from J, leaving 14 bases between. Germline V gene lookup returns CDR1 SGHDN and CDR2 FVKESK. This CDR3 has 18 residues. CDR3 in DNA: TGTGCCAGCAGCCAAGACGAAGGAGTCATCGCGAACACCGGGGAGCTGTTTTTT. Translation: CASSQDEGVIANTGELFF.